This T cell receptor (beta chain) was captured by sequencing in a study of beta chain features in type 1 diabetes. On the study more broadly: In age, gender and cell yields, patients were similar to healthy donors.

CDR1 is KGHSH, CDR2 LQKENI, per germline. Losses at the gene ends were 4 bases for V and 6 bases for J; bases not matched to a gene: 14. The CDR3 is 17 residues long. Expressed TCRB transcripts got sequenced, as all isolated RNA was reverse transcribed. The data were produced by immunoSEQ multiplex PCR, yet TCRdb's version contains in-frame clones alone and is incomplete. The sample holds approximately 250,000 clones, 13% to 15% seen once. Findings and caveats of the study: The similarity of naive, central memory and Treg TCRB repertoires appeared greater among patients than among healthy donors.

As for this clone: The antigen is unknown.

Every donor had blood drawn once into heparin, around 0.12 L on average. The clonotype originates from a woman in her forties in good health. The gene calls are TRBV18 and TRBJ1-5, with TRBD1 identical over 8 bases. Material: naive CD4+ T cells from blood. CDR3 in DNA: TGTGCCAGCTCACAAATGGAGCAGGGGGCTGGGAGTCAGCCCCAGCATTTT. It codes for CASSQMEQGAGSQPQHF.